A single sample gave rise to the 15 T cell receptor beta chains below, sequenced in a study of identical twins (dated by TCRdb to about 2016). Library preparation was by 5' RACE. Instrument on record: Illumina HiSeq 2000. The public reads were quality trimmed at Q25 with fastp and then assembled into clones with MiXCR by TCRdb, keeping productive beta chains. Here each entry gathers all rows of one CDR3 protein and keeps the most common genes and DNA. The sample table lists around 680,000 distinct CDR3 sequences, over 8.5% of them with a count of one. The biggest ten clones account for approximately 0.96% of the sample. These records were also assigned to another study, of yellow fever vaccine responses in identical twins.

The sequencing input was PBMCs. These receptors were taken from a woman aged 18-30 years in good health.

This chain uses TRBV5-1 with TRBJ2-7, with a tentative D call TRBD1 (6 bases). In germline, CDR1 is SGHRS, CDR2 YFSETQ. CDR3 length: 17 residues. Trimming removed 1 base from V and 2 bases from J, with 19 bases in between. The CDR3: CASSLTQQGWSPYEQYF. In DNA, the CDR3 is TGCGCCAGCAGCTTGACCCAACAGGGCTGGAGTCCCTACGAGCAGTACTTC.

The chain carries TRBV7-8 and TRBJ2-3, with D possibly matching TRBD2 (5 bases). CDR3 length: 14 amino acids. V was pared by 1 base and J by 3 bases, with 8 bases between. Germline CDR1 SGHVS, CDR2 FQNEAQ. The CDR3 coding sequence is TGTGCCAGCAGCTTAGAGAGGGCAACAGATACGCAGTATTTT. It specifies CASSLERATDTQYF.

The DNA for the CDR3 is TGTGCCAGCAGCCAATCGGGACAGGCGGTCTACGAGCAGTACTTC. It specifies CASSQSGQAVYEQYF. The genes are TRBV27 and TRBJ2-7, with 8 bases aligning to TRBD1. The CDR3 runs 15 residues. Trimming took 6 bases from V and 3 from J; bases not matched to a gene: 10. CDR1 and CDR2 from the germline V gene are MNHEY and SMNVEV (reference sequence).

The sample holds a few counts of this clonotype. The chain combines TRBV28 with TRBJ1-3, with D perhaps matching TRBD1 (5 bases). V lost 3 bases and J 1 base, leaving 10 bases between the germline ends. The CDR3 loop spans 15 amino acids. Germline V lookup: CDR1 MDHEN, CDR2 SYDVKM. For the CDR3, the DNA is TGTGCCAGCAGTTTGGTCAGGGCGTCTGGAAACACCATATATTTT. Its translation: CASSLVRASGNTIYF.

The chain joins TRBV20-1 to TRBJ2-5, with a possible D match to TRBD1 (5 bases). V was cut by 0 bases and J by 5 bases, with 10 bases left in between. CDR1 is DFQATT and CDR2 is SNEGSKA in the germline V gene (reference sequence). The CDR3 consists of 13 residues. CDR3 loop: CSARDPGLETQYF. The DNA of the CDR3 is TGCAGTGCTAGAGATCCAGGGTTGGAGACCCAGTACTTC.

The gene calls are TRBV12-3 or TRBV12-4 and TRBJ2-3, with TRBD2 matching over 9 bases. The CDR3 is made up of 16 amino acids. V lost 3 bases and J lost 3; bases outside the gene matches: 7. The CDR3 here is CASSFHASGVTDTQYF. In DNA, the CDR3 is TGTGCCAGCAGTTTCCATGCTAGCGGGGTAACAGATACGCAGTATTTT.

The gene calls are TRBV27 and TRBJ2-7, with TRBD1 identical over 7 bases. Germline V lookup: CDR1 MNHEY, CDR2 SMNVEV (reference sequence). V lost 6 bases to trimming and J lost 3 bases; unmatched junction nucleotides: 5. This CDR3 contains 13 residues. The CDR3 loop is CASRKTGNYEQYF. CDR3 nucleotides: TGTGCCAGCAGGAAGACAGGGAACTACGAGCAGTACTTC.

Only a few counts were recorded for this clonotype. The chain employs TRBV28 and TRBJ2-1; no clear D gene. The V end was cut by 3 bases, the J end by 8 bases, with 23 bases between. Germline-derived CDR1 and CDR2 are MDHEN and SYDVKM. CDR3 length equals 17 residues. This CDR3 is CASSFVVVESYLDEQFF. The CDR3 DNA follows: TGTGCCAGCAGTTTCGTTGTAGTAGAGTCGTACCTCGATGAGCAGTTCTTC.

There are a few counts of this clonotype. The chain combines TRBV27 with TRBJ2-1; TRBD2 matches 12 bases. This CDR3 region has 17 residues. From germline, CDR1 is MNHEY and CDR2 SMNVEV (reference sequence). V lost 5 bases, J lost 5 bases, and 10 bases stayed unmatched. The CDR3 loop is CASSQNSLAGGHNEQFF. CDR3 bases: TGTGCCAGCAGTCAGAACTCACTAGCGGGGGGCCACAATGAGCAGTTCTTC.

The chain has TRBV5-1 and TRBJ2-5; no clear D gene. Germline V gene lookup returns CDR1 SGHRS and CDR2 YFSETQ. V shed 3 bases and J shed 1 base, with 13 bases lying between them. This CDR3 is built from 15 residues. CDR3 residues: CASSSPLLVQETQYF. The DNA of the CDR3 is TGCGCCAGCAGCTCGCCCCTGCTTGTCCAAGAGACCCAGTACTTC.

This clonotype came up a few times. In DNA, the CDR3 is TGTGCCAGCAGCTTCGGGCGGGGTTACAATGAGCAGTTCTTC. It specifies CASSFGRGYNEQFF. The V gene is TRBV11-3, the J gene TRBJ2-1; possible D gene TRBD2, 6 bases. Germline lookup yields CDR1 SGHNT and CDR2 YENEEA. Trimming removed 3 bases at V and 4 bases at J, with 10 bases between. The CDR3 has 14 residues.

The chain combines TRBV20-1 with TRBJ2-5; D remains unclear. Trimming pared 7 bases from V and 2 bases from J, leaving 17 bases between. This CDR3 is 14 amino acids long. Germline lookup yields CDR1 DFQATT and CDR2 SNEGSKA (reference sequence). This CDR3 is CSVNPYGRQETQYF. The CDR3 DNA is TGCAGTGTCAATCCCTATGGAAGGCAAGAGACCCAGTACTTC.

Concerning this clonotype itself: At one of its ends the junction is not consistent with the germline gene, which may arise from a read error. The chain employs TRBV12-3 or TRBV12-4 and TRBJ2-3; D is possibly TRBD1 or TRBD2 (6 bases each). The CDR3 is made up of 18 amino acids. The DNA of the CDR3 is TGTGCCCGCAGTCTCGGGGGCAGGGTTTTAACACAGACAGATACGCAGTATTTT. The encoded protein is CARSLGGRVLTQTDTQYF.

This clonotype was picked up many times. The rearrangement joins TRBV7-9 to TRBJ1-5; D perhaps matches TRBD1 (5 bases). Between the trimmed V and J ends, which lost 5 bases and 7 bases, there was a span of 15 bases. The CDR3 totals 14 residues. CDR1 is SEHNR and CDR2 is FQNEAQ in the germline V gene (reference sequence). The CDR3, as DNA: TGTGCCAGCAGCACCGGGGGGGGGAACCAGCCCCAGCATTTT. It is translated as CASSTGGGNQPQHF.

This clonotype was counted a single time. V and J are TRBV2 and TRBJ2-5; 9 positions agree with TRBD2. Looked up from germline, CDR1 is SNHLY and CDR2 is FYNNEI. The CDR3 spans 19 residues. Trimming took 6 bases from V and 5 from J; bases not matched to a gene: 22. The CDR3 loop is CASSNPGASGDSVSETQYF. Here the CDR3 DNA reads TGTGCCAGCAGCAACCCAGGGGCTAGCGGGGACTCGGTGTCTGAGACCCAGTACTTC.